The entry below gives a single T cell receptor beta chain sequence along with its context. Different DNA sequences within this sample yield the same CDR3. This entry comes from a study of T cell changes during pregnancy in multiple sclerosis. Repertoires were generated with immunoSEQ multiplex PCR, while TCRdb's copy carries only in-frame clones and drops some. The sample includes about 60,000 clones, 93% seen only once; the top ten take less than 4.5%. Germline V gives CDR1 MGHRA, CDR2 YSYEKL. V was trimmed by 1 base and J by 10 bases, leaving 13 bases between them. This CDR3 contains 13 residues. The rearrangement joins TRBV4-1 to TRBJ1-2; no clear D gene. Sequences were derived from CD8+ T cells from peripheral blood mononuclear cells, sampled in the second trimester of pregnancy. The sequence was obtained from a female donor with multiple sclerosis, enrolled in a pregnancy study. The CDR3 is CASSQGGPEDYTF. The CDR3 DNA sequence: TGCGCCAGCAGCCAAGGCGGGCCTGAGGACTACACCTTC.